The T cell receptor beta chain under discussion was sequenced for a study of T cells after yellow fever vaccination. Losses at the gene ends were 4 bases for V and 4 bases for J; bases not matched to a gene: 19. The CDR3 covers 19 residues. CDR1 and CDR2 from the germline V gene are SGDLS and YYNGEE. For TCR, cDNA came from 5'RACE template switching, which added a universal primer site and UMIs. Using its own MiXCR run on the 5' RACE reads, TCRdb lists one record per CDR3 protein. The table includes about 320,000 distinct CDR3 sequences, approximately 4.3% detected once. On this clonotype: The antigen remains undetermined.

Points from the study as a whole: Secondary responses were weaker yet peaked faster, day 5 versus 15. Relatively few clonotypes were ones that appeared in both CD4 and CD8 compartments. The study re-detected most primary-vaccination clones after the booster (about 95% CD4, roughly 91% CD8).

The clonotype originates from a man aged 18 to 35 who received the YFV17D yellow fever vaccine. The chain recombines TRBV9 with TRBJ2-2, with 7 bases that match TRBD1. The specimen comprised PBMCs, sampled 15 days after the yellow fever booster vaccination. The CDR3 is CASSPRKTKLQGPTGELFF. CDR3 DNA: TGTGCCAGCAGCCCTCGTAAGACCAAATTACAGGGGCCCACCGGGGAGCTGTTTTTT.